This T cell receptor beta chain was captured by sequencing in a study of T cell clonotyping in hematopoietic cell transplantation. Whole-study findings and limits: At the given depth, recipient repertoires were over 95% de novo clonotypes.

A note on this clone: The antigen is undetermined.

CDR3 length: 15 amino acids. Trimming removed 2 bases from V and 5 bases from J, with 16 bases in between. Germline CDR1 is SGDLS and CDR2 is YYNGEE. The data were produced by immunoSEQ multiplex PCR, yet TCRdb's version contains in-frame clones alone and is incomplete. The sample shows about 70,000 clones, 94% of them seen only once. The sequenced material came from peripheral blood mononuclear cells. This TCR derives from a middle-aged man in good health. Some clones in this sample may be carry-over from other donors' samples. This sequence joins TRBV9 and TRBJ1-1; D call uncertain. The CDR3 spells CASSVVGAVSTEAFF. The CDR3 coding sequence is TGTGCCAGCAGCGTCGTGGGAGCGGTATCGACTGAAGCTTTCTTT.